Listed below are T cell receptor beta chains from one sample, sequenced in a study of Graves' ophthalmopathy and Graves' hyperthyroidism. TCRdb analysed the multiplex PCR reads with MiXCR anew, one entry per CDR3 protein. In the table there are approximately 160,000 distinct CDR3 sequences, about two fifths of which are singletons. Sequencing was carried out using peripheral blood. These receptors were collected from a man aged 25 to 40 with Graves' ophthalmopathy. The CDR3 runs from the conserved cysteine through the conserved F or W. The order of the fields is J gene, V gene, D gene, clone size, CDR3 protein, CDR3 DNA. D genes are given only for firm matches. Clone size is stated in some rows and not others, as once, few, many or a class when expanded.

j_call: TRBJ1-5
v_call: TRBV7-2
d_call: -
clone_size: many
cdr3_aa: CASSLSVQPQHF
cdr3_nt: TGTGCCAGCAGCTTAAGCGTACAGCCCCAGCATTTT

j_call: TRBJ2-5
v_call: TRBV24-1
d_call: -
clone_size: -
cdr3_aa: CATSDPKETQYF
cdr3_nt: TGTGCCACCAGTGATCCCAAAGAGACCCAGTACTTC

j_call: TRBJ1-2
v_call: TRBV12-3/TRBV12-4
d_call: -
clone_size: few
cdr3_aa: CASSPGTLYGYTF
cdr3_nt: TGTGCCAGCAGCCCCGGGACACTATATGGCTACACCTTC

j_call: TRBJ2-2
v_call: TRBV12-3/TRBV12-4
d_call: -
clone_size: many
cdr3_aa: CATTPSLGELFF
cdr3_nt: TGTGCCACCACCCCGAGCTTAGGAGAGCTGTTTTTT

j_call: TRBJ1-1
v_call: TRBV5-1
d_call: -
clone_size: many
cdr3_aa: CASSFEGDAEAFF
cdr3_nt: TGCGCCAGCAGCTTTGAGGGGGACGCTGAAGCTTTCTTT

j_call: TRBJ2-5
v_call: TRBV20-1
d_call: TRBD1
clone_size: -
cdr3_aa: CSARDSGTGEETQYF
cdr3_nt: TGCAGTGCTAGAGATTCCGGGACAGGGGAAGAGACCCAGTACTTC

j_call: TRBJ1-3
v_call: TRBV29-1
d_call: TRBD1
clone_size: -
cdr3_aa: CSVVRQGANTIYF
cdr3_nt: TGCAGCGTTGTAAGGCAGGGGGCGAACACCATATATTTT

j_call: TRBJ1-1
v_call: TRBV11-1
d_call: -
clone_size: many
cdr3_aa: CASEGPGTEAFF
cdr3_nt: TGTGCCAGCGAGGGACCGGGCACTGAAGCTTTCTTT

j_call: TRBJ2-2
v_call: TRBV5-1
d_call: -
clone_size: -
cdr3_aa: CASGEGGTTNTGELFF
cdr3_nt: TGCGCCAGCGGGGAGGGCGGGACAACGAACACCGGGGAGCTGTTTTTT

j_call: TRBJ2-2
v_call: TRBV28
d_call: TRBD1
clone_size: many
cdr3_aa: CASSWGQANTGELFF
cdr3_nt: TGTGCCAGCAGTTGGGGACAGGCGAACACCGGGGAGCTGTTTTTT

j_call: TRBJ1-1
v_call: TRBV18
d_call: -
clone_size: many
cdr3_aa: CASSQGQWGITEAFF
cdr3_nt: TGTGCCAGCTCACAAGGACAATGGGGGATCACTGAAGCTTTCTTT

j_call: TRBJ1-5
v_call: TRBV15
d_call: TRBD1
clone_size: many
cdr3_aa: CATSSGSRGVAGQPQHF
cdr3_nt: TGTGCCACCAGCAGTGGATCCAGGGGGGTAGCGGGTCAGCCCCAGCATTTT

j_call: TRBJ2-5
v_call: TRBV25-1
d_call: -
clone_size: many
cdr3_aa: CASSENRAGAYQETQYF
cdr3_nt: TGTGCCAGCAGTGAAAATAGGGCAGGGGCCTACCAAGAGACCCAGTACTTC

j_call: TRBJ1-2
v_call: TRBV29-1
d_call: TRBD1
clone_size: many
cdr3_aa: CSVEGPAGGYGYTF
cdr3_nt: TGCAGCGTTGAAGGTCCCGCAGGGGGCTATGGCTACACCTTC

j_call: TRBJ1-2
v_call: TRBV28
d_call: -
clone_size: many
cdr3_aa: CASTLLPGVDGYTF
cdr3_nt: TGTGCCAGCACCCTTTTGCCTGGGGTGGATGGCTACACCTTC

j_call: TRBJ2-5
v_call: TRBV7-2
d_call: -
clone_size: -
cdr3_aa: CASSYLLETQYF
cdr3_nt: TGTGCCAGCAGCTACCTTCTAGAGACCCAGTACTTC

j_call: TRBJ1-1
v_call: TRBV27
d_call: -
clone_size: many
cdr3_aa: CASNKAGTSSFLSEAFF
cdr3_nt: TGTGCCAGCAATAAGGCGGGGACATCCTCATTCCTCAGTGAAGCTTTCTTT

j_call: TRBJ2-7
v_call: TRBV20-1
d_call: TRBD2
clone_size: many
cdr3_aa: CSARSSGTSFLYEQYF
cdr3_nt: TGCAGTGCTAGGTCCTCCGGGACTAGCTTCCTCTACGAGCAGTACTTC